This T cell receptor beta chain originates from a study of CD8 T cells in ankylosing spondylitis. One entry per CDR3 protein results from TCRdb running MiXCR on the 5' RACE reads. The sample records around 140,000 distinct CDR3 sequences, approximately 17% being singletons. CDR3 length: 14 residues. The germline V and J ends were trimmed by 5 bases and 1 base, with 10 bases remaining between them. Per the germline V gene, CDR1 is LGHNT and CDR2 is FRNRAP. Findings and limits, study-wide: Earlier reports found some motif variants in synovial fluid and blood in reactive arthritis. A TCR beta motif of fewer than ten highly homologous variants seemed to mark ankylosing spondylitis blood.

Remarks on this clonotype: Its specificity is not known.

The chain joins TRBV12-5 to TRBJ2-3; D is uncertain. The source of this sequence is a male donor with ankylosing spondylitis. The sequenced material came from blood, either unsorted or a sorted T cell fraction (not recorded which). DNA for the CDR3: TGTGCTAGTGGTCCGGAGTTTGGCACAGATACGCAGTATTTT. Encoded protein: CASGPEFGTDTQYF. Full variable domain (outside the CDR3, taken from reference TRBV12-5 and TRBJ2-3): DARVTQTPRHKVTEMGQEVTMRCQPILGHNTVFWYRQTMMQGLELLAYFRNRAPLDDSGMPKDRFSAEMPDATLATLKIQPSEPRDSAVYFCASGPEFGTDTQYFGPGTRLTVL.